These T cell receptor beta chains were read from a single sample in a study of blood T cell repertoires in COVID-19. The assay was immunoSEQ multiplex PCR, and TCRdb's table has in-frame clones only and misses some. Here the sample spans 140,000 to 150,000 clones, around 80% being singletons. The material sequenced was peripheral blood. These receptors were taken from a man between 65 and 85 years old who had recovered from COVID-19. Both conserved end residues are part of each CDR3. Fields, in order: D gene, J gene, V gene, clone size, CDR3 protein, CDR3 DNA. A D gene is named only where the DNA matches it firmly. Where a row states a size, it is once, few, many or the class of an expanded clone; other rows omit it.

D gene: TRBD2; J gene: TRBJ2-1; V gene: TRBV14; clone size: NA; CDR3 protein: CASSQADSGSWNEQFF; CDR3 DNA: TGTGCCAGCAGCCAAGCGGATAGCGGGAGTTGGAATGAGCAGTTCTTC
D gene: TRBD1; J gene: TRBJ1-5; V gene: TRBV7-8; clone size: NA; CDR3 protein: CASSFRTGADQPQHF; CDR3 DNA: TGTGCCAGCAGCTTTCGGACAGGGGCGGATCAGCCCCAGCATTTT
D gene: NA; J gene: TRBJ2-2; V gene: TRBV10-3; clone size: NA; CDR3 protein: CAIRPRVTGELFF; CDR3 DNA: TGTGCCATCCGCCCCCGAGTCACCGGGGAGCTGTTTTTT
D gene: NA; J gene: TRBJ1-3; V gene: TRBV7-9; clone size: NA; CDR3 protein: CASSLFVLTGNTIYF; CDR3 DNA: TGTGCCAGCAGCTTATTTGTCCTAACTGGAAACACCATATATTTT
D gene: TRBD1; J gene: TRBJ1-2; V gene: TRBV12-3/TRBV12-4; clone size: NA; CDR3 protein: CASSFSTGVSYTF; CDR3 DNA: TGTGCCAGCAGTTTTAGCACAGGGGTCAGCTACACCTTC
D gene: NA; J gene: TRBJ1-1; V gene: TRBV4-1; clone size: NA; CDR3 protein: CASSQQFGQLNTEAFF; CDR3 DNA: TGCGCCAGCAGCCAACAATTCGGACAGCTGAACACTGAAGCTTTCTTT
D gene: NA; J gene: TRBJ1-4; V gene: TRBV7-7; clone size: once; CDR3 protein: CASSPGGANNEKLFF; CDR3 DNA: TGTGCCAGCAGCCCGGGGGGGGCTAATAATGAAAAACTGTTTTTT
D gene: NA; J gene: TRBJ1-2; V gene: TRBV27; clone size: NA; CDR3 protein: CASTSPGDGYTF; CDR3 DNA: TGTGCCAGCACCAGCCCAGGGGATGGCTACACCTTC
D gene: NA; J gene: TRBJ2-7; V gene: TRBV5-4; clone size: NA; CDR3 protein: CASNDQRPGRSYEQYF; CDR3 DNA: TGTGCCAGCAACGATCAGCGGCCCGGCAGATCCTACGAGCAGTACTTC
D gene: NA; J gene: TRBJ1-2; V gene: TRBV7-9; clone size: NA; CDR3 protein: CASSLLDGYTF; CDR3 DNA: TGTGCCAGCAGCCTACTTGATGGCTACACCTTC
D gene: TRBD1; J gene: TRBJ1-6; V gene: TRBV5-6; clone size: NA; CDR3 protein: CASSLGQGGSSPLHF; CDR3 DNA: TGTGCCAGCAGCTTAGGACAGGGCGGAAGCTCACCCCTCCACTTT
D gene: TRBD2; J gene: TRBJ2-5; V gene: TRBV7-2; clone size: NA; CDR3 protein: CASSSTVAGGPLETQYF; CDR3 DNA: TGTGCCAGCAGCTCCACAGTAGCGGGAGGGCCTCTAGAGACCCAGTACTTC
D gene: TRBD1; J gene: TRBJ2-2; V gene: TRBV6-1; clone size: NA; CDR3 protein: CATTGDTGELFF; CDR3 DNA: TGTGCCACCACAGGGGACACCGGGGAGCTGTTTTTT
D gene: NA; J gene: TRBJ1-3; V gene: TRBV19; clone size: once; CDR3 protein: CASSKGSAGNTIYF; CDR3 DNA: TGTGCCAGTAGTAAGGGGTCGGCTGGAAACACCATATATTTT
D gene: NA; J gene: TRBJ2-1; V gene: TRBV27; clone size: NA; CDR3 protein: CASSLLGAAGFSSYNEQFF; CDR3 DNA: TGTGCCAGCAGTTTACTTGGCGCCGCGGGCTTCAGCTCCTACAATGAGCAGTTCTTC
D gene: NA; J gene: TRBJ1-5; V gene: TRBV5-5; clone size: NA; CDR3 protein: CAIPRRTISQPQHF; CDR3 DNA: TGTGCCATCCCCCGCCGGACAATAAGCCAGCCCCAGCATTTT
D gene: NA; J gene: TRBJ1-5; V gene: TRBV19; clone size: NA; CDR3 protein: CASSFRGEGVRYNQPQHF; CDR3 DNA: TGTGCCAGTAGTTTCAGGGGAGAGGGGGTAAGGTACAATCAGCCCCAGCATTTT
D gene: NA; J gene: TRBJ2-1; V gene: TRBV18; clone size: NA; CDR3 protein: CASSGGGAYNEQFF; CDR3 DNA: TGTGCCAGCTCAGGGGGCGGAGCTTACAATGAGCAGTTCTTC
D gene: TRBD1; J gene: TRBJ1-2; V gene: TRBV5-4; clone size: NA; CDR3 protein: CASSLGGASYGYTF; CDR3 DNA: TGTGCCAGCAGCTTAGGGGGCGCCAGCTATGGCTACACCTTC
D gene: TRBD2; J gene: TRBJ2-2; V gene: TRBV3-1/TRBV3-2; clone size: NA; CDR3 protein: CASSQDPSGRGSTGELFF; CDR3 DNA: TGTGCCAGCAGCCAAGACCCTAGCGGGAGAGGAAGCACCGGGGAGCTGTTTTTT